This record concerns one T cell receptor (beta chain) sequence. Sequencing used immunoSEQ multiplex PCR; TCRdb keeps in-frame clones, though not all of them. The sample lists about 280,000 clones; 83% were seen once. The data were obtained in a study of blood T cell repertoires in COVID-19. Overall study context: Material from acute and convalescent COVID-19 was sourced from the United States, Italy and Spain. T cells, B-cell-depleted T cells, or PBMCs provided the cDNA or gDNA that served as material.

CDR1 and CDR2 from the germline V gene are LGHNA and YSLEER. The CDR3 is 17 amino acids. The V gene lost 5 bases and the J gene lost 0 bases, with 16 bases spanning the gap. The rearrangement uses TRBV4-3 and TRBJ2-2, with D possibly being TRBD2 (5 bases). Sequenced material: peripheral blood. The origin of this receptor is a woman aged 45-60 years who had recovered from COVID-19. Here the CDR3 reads CASSGSRAASNTGELFF. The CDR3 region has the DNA TGCGCCAGCAGCGGTTCGCGGGCAGCCTCGAACACCGGGGAGCTGTTTTTT.